Listed below are T cell receptor beta chains from one sample, sequenced in a study of Ad26.COV2.S vaccination and SARS-CoV-2 variants. Only in-frame clones appear in the TCRdb table, and some are missing; sequencing was by immunoSEQ multiplex PCR. Here the sample spans around 300,000 clones, approximately 90% being singletons. Sequenced here: peripheral blood, sampled in a trial of Ad26.COV2.S vaccine versus placebo. The receptors were sampled from a person aged 18-65 years who received the Ad26.COV2.S COVID-19 vaccine or a placebo. The CDR3 runs from the conserved cysteine through the conserved F or W. D genes are given only for firm matches. Expanded clones get a size class; other rows say once, few or many, or leave the size out.

V gene,D gene,CDR3 length,J gene,clone size,CDR3 protein,CDR3 DNA
TRBV7-2,-,16,TRBJ2-2,-,CASSPQIVLGPGELFF,TGTGCCAGCAGCCCACAAATAGTCCTGGGCCCCGGGGAGCTGTTTTTT
TRBV3-1/TRBV3-2,TRBD1,19,TRBJ1-5,-,CASSQAAGQGVRSNQPQHF,TGTGCCAGCAGCCAAGCTGCCGGACAGGGGGTTCGGAGCAATCAGCCCCAGCATTTT
TRBV4-1,TRBD2,19,TRBJ2-4,-,CASSHGTSGMVGAKNIQYF,TGCGCCAGCAGCCACGGGACTAGCGGGATGGTTGGAGCCAAAAACATTCAGTACTTC
TRBV5-1,-,13,TRBJ2-1,-,CASSTLVMGEQFF,TGCGCCAGCAGCACACTAGTTATGGGTGAGCAGTTCTTC
TRBV4-1,-,16,TRBJ1-5,-,CASRRENRDLNQPQHF,TGCGCCAGCAGGCGGGAGAACAGGGACCTTAATCAGCCCCAGCATTTT
TRBV6-2/TRBV6-3,TRBD1,16,TRBJ1-5,-,CASSLGDRGVNQPQHF,TGTGCCAGCAGTTTGGGGGACAGGGGTGTCAATCAGCCCCAGCATTTT
TRBV12-3/TRBV12-4,-,13,TRBJ1-2,-,CASSLGRGYGYTF,TGTGCCAGCAGTTTAGGAAGGGGCTATGGCTACACCTTC
TRBV6-5,TRBD1,15,TRBJ1-5,-,CASSSRQGGNQPQHF,TGTGCCAGCAGTTCTCGTCAGGGGGGGAATCAGCCCCAGCATTTT
TRBV7-9,TRBD1,15,TRBJ1-4,few,CASSLNTGGREKLFF,TGTGCCAGCAGCTTAAATACAGGGGGACGAGAAAAACTGTTTTTT
TRBV30,-,12,TRBJ2-7,-,CAWSPGSYEQYF,TGTGCCTGGAGCCCCGGGTCCTACGAGCAGTACTTC
TRBV19,-,15,TRBJ2-6,once,CASSLRVAGANVLTF,TGTGCCAGTAGCCTTAGGGTCGCTGGGGCCAACGTCCTGACTTTC
TRBV6-2/TRBV6-3,-,13,TRBJ1-2,few,CASSYSHREIPTF,TGTGCCAGCAGTTACTCTCACAGGGAAATACCCACCTTC
TRBV19,-,13,TRBJ2-2,-,CASSSTGTGELFF,TGTGCCAGTAGTAGTACAGGGACCGGGGAGCTGTTTTTT
TRBV30,-,13,TRBJ1-2,-,CAWSSGGTGGYTF,TGTGCCTGGAGCTCCGGGGGGACGGGTGGCTACACCTTC
TRBV30,TRBD1,14,TRBJ1-1,-,CAWGQGIMNTEAFF,TGTGCCTGGGGACAGGGGATCATGAACACTGAAGCTTTCTTT
TRBV9,-,13,TRBJ1-1,-,CASSAEGPTEAFF,TGTGCCAGCAGCGCAGAGGGCCCCACCGAAGCTTTCTTT
TRBV11-2,TRBD1,16,TRBJ2-7,-,CASSLLGTAITYEQYF,TGTGCCAGCAGCCTTTTAGGGACAGCGATTACCTACGAGCAGTACTTC
TRBV5-1,-,15,TRBJ1-1,-,CASSSLQVRGTEAFF,TGCGCCAGCAGCTCCCTTCAAGTCCGGGGGACTGAAGCTTTCTTT
TRBV5-1,TRBD1,14,TRBJ1-2,-,CASSSGQGSDGYTF,TGCGCCAGCAGCTCGGGACAGGGGTCGGATGGCTACACCTTC
TRBV7-2,TRBD2,17,TRBJ2-3,-,CASSPPGLAGGTDTQYF,TGTGCCAGCAGCCCGCCCGGCCTAGCGGGGGGCACAGATACGCAGTATTTT
TRBV19,-,16,TRBJ2-6,-,CASSPASFSGANVLTF,TGTGCCAGTAGTCCCGCCTCTTTTTCTGGGGCCAACGTCCTGACTTTC
TRBV11-3,TRBD1,15,TRBJ2-1,-,CASSLVGQGIDEQFF,TGTGCCAGCAGCTTAGTGGGACAGGGGATCGATGAGCAGTTCTTC
TRBV5-4,TRBD1,16,TRBJ2-1,-,CASHGQGNAGGNEQFF,TGTGCCAGCCACGGACAGGGTAATGCCGGGGGCAATGAGCAGTTCTTC
TRBV6-5,-,16,TRBJ2-3,-,CASSSAQPALTDTQYF,TGTGCCAGCAGTTCAGCCCAGCCCGCCCTCACAGATACGCAGTATTTT
TRBV5-1,TRBD1,13,TRBJ2-7,-,CASRGQGTDEQYF,TGCGCCAGCAGGGGACAGGGGACCGACGAGCAGTACTTC
TRBV4-3,TRBD1,17,TRBJ1-2,-,CASSQKRGRLIGHGYTF,TGCGCCAGCAGCCAAAAAAGGGGGCGACTCATTGGCCATGGCTACACCTTC
TRBV6-2/TRBV6-3,-,13,TRBJ1-2,-,CASSSGVYYGYTF,TGTGCCAGCAGCTCCGGGGTCTACTATGGCTACACCTTC
TRBV11-3,TRBD2,17,TRBJ2-1,-,CASSAGTSGRPYDEQFF,TGTGCCAGCAGCGCAGGGACTAGCGGGAGGCCCTATGATGAGCAGTTCTTC
TRBV11-2,-,14,TRBJ2-5,-,CASSLRDNQETQYF,TGTGCCAGCAGCCTCCGGGACAACCAAGAGACCCAGTACTTC
TRBV11-3,-,13,TRBJ1-6,-,CASSLLPTGPLHF,TGTGCCAGCAGCTTATTGCCGACAGGCCCCCTCCACTTT
TRBV7-3,TRBD2,15,TRBJ2-2,-,CASSREASGTGELFF,TGTGCCAGCAGCCGGGAGGCTAGCGGTACCGGGGAGCTGTTTTTT
TRBV9,-,16,TRBJ2-1,-,CASSVDTADSYNEQFF,TGTGCCAGCAGCGTAGATACGGCAGACTCCTACAATGAGCAGTTCTTC
TRBV5-4,TRBD1,14,TRBJ2-7,once,CASSAPGQGDEQYF,TGTGCCAGCAGCGCTCCGGGACAGGGGGACGAGCAGTACTTC
TRBV5-1,TRBD2,17,TRBJ2-5,-,CASSLASGGAGGETQYF,TGCGCCAGCAGCTTGGCCAGCGGGGGGGCCGGAGGAGAGACCCAGTACTTC
TRBV19,TRBD1,16,TRBJ2-1,-,CASSRTRDSPYNEQFF,TGTGCCAGTAGCCGTACCCGGGACAGTCCCTACAATGAGCAGTTCTTC
TRBV5-6,-,14,TRBJ2-7,once,CASSFGGDFYEQYF,TGTGCCAGCAGCTTCGGTGGCGACTTCTACGAGCAGTACTTC
TRBV5-1,-,16,TRBJ2-3,few,CASSLAAAKDTDTQYF,TGCGCCAGCAGCTTGGCGGCGGCGAAAGACACAGATACGCAGTATTTT
TRBV19,-,13,TRBJ2-7,-,CASSTAVHYEQYF,TGTGCCAGTAGTACCGCGGTACACTACGAGCAGTACTTC
TRBV7-3,TRBD2,19,TRBJ2-1,-,CASSPAGTVGLAGVGEQFF,TGTGCCAGCAGCCCTGCGGGGACAGTGGGACTAGCGGGAGTAGGTGAGCAGTTCTTC
TRBV4-1,-,13,TRBJ2-3,-,CASSLTETDTQYF,TGCGCCAGCAGCCTGACAGAGACAGATACGCAGTATTTT
TRBV6-6,-,15,TRBJ1-2,-,CASSYLKRQGYGYTF,TGTGCCAGCAGTTACTTGAAAAGGCAGGGATATGGCTACACCTTC
TRBV10-3,-,15,TRBJ1-2,-,CAISDLGREGYGYTF,TGTGCCATCAGTGACCTTGGCAGGGAAGGCTATGGCTACACCTTC
TRBV18,-,16,TRBJ1-3,few,CASSPEVLISGNTIYF,TGTGCCAGCTCACCAGAGGTTTTAATCTCTGGAAACACCATATATTTT
TRBV28,-,15,TRBJ1-1,-,CASSPATVRGTEAFF,TGTGCCAGCAGTCCCGCGACAGTAAGAGGCACTGAAGCTTTCTTT
TRBV14,-,12,TRBJ2-3,-,CASSRSGDTQYF,TGTGCCAGCAGCCGCAGCGGAGATACGCAGTATTTT
TRBV9,TRBD2,16,TRBJ2-7,-,CASSVDWTSGIYEQYF,TGTGCCAGCAGCGTGGACTGGACTAGCGGGATTTACGAGCAGTACTTC
TRBV12-3/TRBV12-4,-,13,TRBJ1-4,-,CASVRGRGEKLFF,TGTGCCAGCGTTCGGGGCCGGGGTGAAAAACTGTTTTTT
TRBV28,-,14,TRBJ1-5,few,CASTFTGGNQPQHF,TGTGCCAGCACTTTCACCGGGGGCAATCAGCCCCAGCATTTT
TRBV27,TRBD2,16,TRBJ2-1,-,CASRGWASGSINEQFF,TGTGCCAGCAGGGGGTGGGCTAGCGGGAGTATCAATGAGCAGTTCTTC
TRBV18,-,15,TRBJ2-7,few,CASSPETGRSYEQYF,TGTGCCAGCTCACCAGAGACGGGCAGATCCTACGAGCAGTACTTC
TRBV11-2,-,18,TRBJ1-3,many,CASSFSWTGYGSGNTIYF,TGTGCCAGCAGCTTTTCGTGGACTGGGTACGGCTCTGGAAACACCATATATTTT
TRBV5-1,TRBD1,16,TRBJ1-1,-,CASTAGQGYMNTEAFF,TGCGCCAGCACAGCGGGACAGGGCTATATGAACACTGAAGCTTTCTTT
TRBV6-5,TRBD1,13,TRBJ2-7,-,CASSGQGAGEQYF,TGTGCCAGCAGCGGACAGGGGGCGGGGGAGCAGTACTTC
TRBV4-2,-,15,TRBJ2-7,-,CASSQAGQGSYEQYF,TGTGCCAGCAGCCAAGCCGGTCAGGGATCGTACGAGCAGTACTTC
TRBV7-2,TRBD2,16,TRBJ2-1,once,CASSLAPGTSGNEQFF,TGTGCCAGCAGCTTAGCGCCGGGGACTAGCGGCAATGAGCAGTTCTTC